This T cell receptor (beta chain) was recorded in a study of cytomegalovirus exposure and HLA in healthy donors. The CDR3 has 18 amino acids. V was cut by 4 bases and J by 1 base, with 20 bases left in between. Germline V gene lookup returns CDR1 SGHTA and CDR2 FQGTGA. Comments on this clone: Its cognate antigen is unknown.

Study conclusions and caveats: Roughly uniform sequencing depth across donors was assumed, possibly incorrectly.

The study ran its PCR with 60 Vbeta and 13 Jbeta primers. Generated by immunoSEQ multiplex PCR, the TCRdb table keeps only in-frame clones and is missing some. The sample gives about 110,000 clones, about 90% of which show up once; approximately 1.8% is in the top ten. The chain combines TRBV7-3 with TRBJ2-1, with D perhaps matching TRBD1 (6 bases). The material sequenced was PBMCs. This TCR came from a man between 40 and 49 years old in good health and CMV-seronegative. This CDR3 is CASSSTGSSRSSYNEQFF. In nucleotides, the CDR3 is TGTGCCAGCAGCTCCACAGGGAGCTCTCGAAGTTCCTACAATGAGCAGTTCTTC.